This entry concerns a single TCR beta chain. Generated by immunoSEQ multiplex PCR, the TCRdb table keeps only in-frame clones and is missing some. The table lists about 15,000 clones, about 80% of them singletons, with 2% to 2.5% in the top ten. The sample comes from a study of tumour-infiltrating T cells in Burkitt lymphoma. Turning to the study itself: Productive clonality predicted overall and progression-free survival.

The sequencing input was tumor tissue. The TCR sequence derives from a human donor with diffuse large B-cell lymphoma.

The CDR3 nucleotides read TGTGCCAGCAACAACCGGGACACCACCTCCTACGAGCAGTACTTC. Protein product: CASNNRDTTSYEQYF. The chain couples TRBV13 to TRBJ2-7, with D maybe TRBD1 (6 bases). Germline loops: CDR1 PRHDT, CDR2 FYEKMQ (reference sequence). The CDR3 totals 15 residues. Trimming pared 7 bases from V and 0 bases from J, leaving 16 bases between. Full variable domain (outside the CDR3, taken from reference TRBV13 and TRBJ2-7): AAGVIQSPRHLIKEKRETATLKCYPIPRHDTVYWYQQGPGQDPQFLISFYEKMQSDKGSIPDRFSAQQFSDYHSELNMSSLELGDSALYFCASNNRDTTSYEQYFGPGTRLTVT.